In its sample, the clone carrying this TCR beta chain was seen a few times. Its antigen is unidentified. Sequencing targeted expressed TCRB transcripts, as all isolated RNA had been reverse transcribed. The method was immunoSEQ multiplex PCR; TCRdb's version includes in-frame clones alone and lacks a portion of them. The sample lists around 170,000 clones, about 9.1% occurring once. This record belongs to a study of beta chain features in type 1 diabetes. Findings of the study overall: High TCR expression in some cells could lead to their over-representation in cDNA sequencing. Among all four CD4+ subsets, Type 1 diabetes patients had TCRB CDR3s that were moderately but significantly shorter. Type 1 diabetes patients showed fewer insertions and more deletions at VDJ junctions.

Germline V gene sequence: CDR1 SQVTM, CDR2 ANQGSEA. The CDR3 runs to 14 residues. V trimming: 5 bases; J trimming: 4 bases; junction bases outside the gene matches: 7. This sequence joins TRBV29-1 and TRBJ1-2; 10 bases fit TRBD1. Source material: central memory CD4+ T cells from blood. The sequence was obtained from a woman younger than 35 in good health. CDR3 coding DNA: TGCAGCGTTCCGGGGACAGGGGCCTTCTATGGCTACACCTTC. Amino acid sequence: CSVPGTGAFYGYTF.